What follows is one T cell receptor (beta chain) and its context. Its antigen is not known. The data originate from a study of T cells in tumors after PD-1 blockade. Overall study findings and caveats: After therapy, most expanded exhausted CD8+ clones were absent pre-treatment, suggesting clonal replacement.

Assay used: immunoSEQ multiplex PCR; TCRdb lists only in-frame clones, some missing. The sample consists of 8,200 or so clones, 62% of them appearing once. This CDR3 has 13 residues. V was shortened by 3 bases and J by 5 bases, with 13 bases between the two germline ends. From germline, CDR1 is GTSNPN and CDR2 SVGIG (reference sequence). Time point indicated: second of two post-therapy site-matched biopsies roughly two months apart. This chain uses TRBV30 with TRBJ1-1; possible D gene TRBD1, 5 bases. Sequenced material: tumor tissue, taken after anti-PD-1 treatment. This TCR was recovered from a human donor with basal cell carcinoma. The CDR3: CAWRRGGRTEAFF. For the CDR3, the DNA is TGTGCCTGGAGGCGGGGGGGGAGGACTGAAGCTTTCTTT.